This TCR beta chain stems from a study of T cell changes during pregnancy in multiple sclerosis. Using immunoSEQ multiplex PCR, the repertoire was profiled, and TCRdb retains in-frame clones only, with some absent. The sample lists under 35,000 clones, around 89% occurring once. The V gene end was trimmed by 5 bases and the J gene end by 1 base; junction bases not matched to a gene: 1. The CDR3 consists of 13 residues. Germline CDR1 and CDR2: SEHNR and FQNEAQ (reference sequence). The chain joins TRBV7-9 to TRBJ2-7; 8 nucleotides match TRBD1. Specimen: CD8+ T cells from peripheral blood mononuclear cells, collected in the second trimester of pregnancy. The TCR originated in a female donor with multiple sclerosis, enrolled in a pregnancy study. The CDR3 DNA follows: TGTGCCAGCAGCCGACAGGGGTCCTACGAGCAGTACTTC. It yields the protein CASSRQGSYEQYF.